The clone carrying this TCR beta chain has just one count. The CDR3 runs 9 residues. This specimen belongs to a study of OX40 agonist ivuxolimab in advanced cancers. On the study more broadly: Three patients, one with hepatocellular carcinoma and two with cutaneous melanoma, responded partially.

TCRdb's copy holds only in-frame clones and misses some; the assay was immunoSEQ multiplex PCR. Of under 55,000 clones in the sample, roughly 88% are singletons; the top ten hold 9.5% to 15%. The sequencing used CD4+ or CD8+ T cells sorted from blood, collected in a trial of the OX40 agonist ivuxolimab. The V gene is TRBV21-1, the J gene TRBJ2-5. TRBV21-1 is deemed a pseudogene. The origin of this receptor is an adult with an advanced solid tumor such as melanoma, head and neck, liver or kidney cancer. CDR3 DNA: TGTGCCAGCAGCAAATGCCCGTACTTC. It specifies CASSKCPYF.